This paragraph reports one T cell receptor beta chain. Germline V gene data show CDR1 as MGHRA and CDR2 as YSYEKL. The CDR3 spans 20 residues. Trimming removed 0 bases from V and 6 bases from J, with 26 bases in between. These data belong to a study of technical replicates of blood from a handful of donors. This table comes from immunoSEQ multiplex PCR, and its TCRdb copy is limited to in-frame clones, with some not included. The sample carries around 72,000 clones, under 99% recorded once. This receptor was taken from a human donor in good health. Sequences were obtained from T cells isolated from PBMCs. The rearrangement links TRBV4-1 to TRBJ1-4; TRBD1 is a possible D gene (6 bases). The CDR3 DNA is TGCGCCAGCAGCCAAGATCGTACAGGGACCATAATGATGGGGGATGAAAAACTGTTTTTT. Its protein product is CASSQDRTGTIMMGDEKLFF.